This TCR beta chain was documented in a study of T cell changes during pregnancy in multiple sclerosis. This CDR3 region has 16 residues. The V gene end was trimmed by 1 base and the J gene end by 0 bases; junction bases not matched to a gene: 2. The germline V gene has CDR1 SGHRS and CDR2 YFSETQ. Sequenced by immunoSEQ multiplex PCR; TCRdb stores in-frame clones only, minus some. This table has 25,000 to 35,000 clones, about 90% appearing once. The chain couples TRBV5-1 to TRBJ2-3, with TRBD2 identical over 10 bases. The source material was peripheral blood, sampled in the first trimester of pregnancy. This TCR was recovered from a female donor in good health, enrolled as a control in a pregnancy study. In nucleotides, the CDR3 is TGCGCCAGCAGCTTGCTTAGCGGGGGGAGCACAGATACGCAGTATTTT. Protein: CASSLLSGGSTDTQYF.